What follows are 21 T cell receptor beta chains derived from one specimen sequenced in a study of PD-L1 blockade in urothelial cancer (dated by TCRdb to 2017 to 2019). Libraries were constructed by the immunoSEQ multiplex PCR assay. TCRdb's version of the immuneACCESS table is confined to in-frame rearrangements and falls short of the full clone set. An unresolved V gene accounts for under half of the shortfall where checked; the remainder is of unknown origin. This sample gives 37,000 or so clones in total; about 87% of them show up just once. Clones ranked in the top ten supply around a sixth of the sample. What the time point label conveys for this sample: pretreatment peripheral blood. The sequencing used PBMCs, collected around atezolizumab (anti-PD-L1) treatment. The receptors come from a man between 60 and 75 years old with urothelial cancer.

This clone was observed once. The J gene is TRBJ2-1, the V gene TRBV7-2; D may be TRBD2 (5 bases). This CDR3 has 14 amino acids. V lost 2 bases and J 5 bases, leaving 10 bases between the germline ends. Germline V lookup: CDR1 SGHTA, CDR2 FQGNSA. Written as DNA, the CDR3 is TGTGCCAGCAGCTTATCGCGGGCCGACAATGAGCAGTTCTTC. Protein product: CASSLSRADNEQFF.

The chain couples TRBV5-4 to TRBJ2-3; D uncertain. The CDR3 runs to 15 residues. V was pared by 1 base and J by 2 bases, with 11 bases between. The germline gives CDR1 SGHNT, CDR2 YYREEE (reference sequence). CDR3 nucleotides: TGTGCCAGCAGCTTGTCCGCGACTCTCACAGATACGCAGTATTTT. Translation: CASSLSATLTDTQYF.

The chain has TRBV28 and TRBJ1-2; D perhaps matches TRBD1 (6 bases). The CDR3 has 13 amino acids. V was cut by 10 bases and J by 5 bases, with 17 bases left in between. Germline V gives CDR1 MDHEN, CDR2 SYDVKM. DNA of the CDR3: TGTGCCATCTCAGGGGTGGCATGGTATGGCTACACCTTC. Translation: CAISGVAWYGYTF.

V gene TRBV7-2 combines with J gene TRBJ1-2, with 7 nucleotides matching TRBD1. This CDR3 region has 15 residues. Losses at the gene ends were 5 bases for V and 3 bases for J; bases not matched to a gene: 9. The V gene's germline CDR1 is SGHTA and CDR2 FQGNSA. The DNA of the CDR3 is TGTGCCAGCAGCATAGTATCCAGGGGGGACTATGGCTACACCTTC. It is translated as CASSIVSRGDYGYTF.

V gene TRBV18 combines with J gene TRBJ2-7; 11 nucleotides agree with TRBD2. Looked up from germline, CDR1 is KGHSH and CDR2 is LQKENI. With 3 bases clipped from V and 0 bases from J, the junction kept 4 bases outside the gene matches. The CDR3 spans 16 residues. DNA of the CDR3: TGTGCCAGCTCACCCTCGACTAGCGGGGTCTCCTACGAGCAGTACTTC. Translated, it gives CASSPSTSGVSYEQYF.

The chain uses TRBV5-1 and TRBJ2-2, with D possibly being TRBD2 (5 bases). Trimming stripped 5 bases from V and 7 bases from J, with 9 bases between. The CDR3 is made up of 12 amino acids. The germline V gene encodes CDR1 SGHRS and CDR2 YFSETQ. The CDR3: CASSEGSGELFF. CDR3 bases: TGCGCCAGCAGTGAGGGTAGCGGGGAGCTGTTTTTT.

V is TRBV28 and J is TRBJ1-2, with 10 bases matching TRBD1. The junction had 11 bases not matched to a gene; V was cut back by 6 bases and J by 4 bases. The CDR3 runs to 16 residues. Germline CDR1 reads MDHEN; CDR2 reads SYDVKM. This chain's CDR3 is CASRPIRQGAAYGYTF. The CDR3 nucleotides are TGTGCCAGCAGACCCATCCGACAGGGGGCTGCCTATGGCTACACCTTC.

This clone was seen only once. V usage is TRBV27 and J usage is TRBJ2-2; 14 nucleotides line up with TRBD2. Germline loops: CDR1 MNHEY, CDR2 SMNVEV (reference sequence). This CDR3 spans 17 amino acids. V shed 9 bases and J 7 bases; nucleotides not matched to a gene: 13. CDR3 nucleotide sequence: TGTGCCAGTTCAACCCTGACTAGCGGGAGGGGAGGCGGGGAGCTGTTTTTT. Its protein product is CASSTLTSGRGGGELFF.

This chain links TRBV7-6 with TRBJ1-4; weak D call: TRBD1 (6 bases). Germline V gene lookup returns CDR1 SGHVS and CDR2 FNYEAQ. Trimming removed 0 bases from V and 4 bases from J, with 12 bases in between. The CDR3 has 16 residues. CDR3 coding DNA: TGTGCCAGCAGCTTAGCGCTGGGGGCGGTTAATGAAAAACTGTTTTTT. Amino acids: CASSLALGAVNEKLFF.

The chain recombines TRBV14 with TRBJ2-3; 10 bases map to TRBD2. The germline CDR1 and CDR2 sequences are SGHDN and FVKESK. The CDR3 contains 14 residues. The trim removed 6 bases at V and 0 bases at J, leaving 0 bases unmatched. The CDR3 DNA reads TGTGCCAGCAGGACTAGCGGGAGCACAGATACGCAGTATTTT. Translation: CASRTSGSTDTQYF.

This clone has only one observation. The V and J genes are TRBV6-5 and TRBJ2-7; D may be TRBD1 (6 bases). V lost 4 bases to trimming and J lost 2 bases, with 12 bases between them. The CDR3 consists of 14 residues. Germline values: CDR1 MNHEY, CDR2 SVGAGI. CDR3 protein: CASSSQGHPYEQYF. Written as DNA, the CDR3 is TGTGCCAGCAGTTCACAGGGACACCCCTACGAGCAGTACTTC.

This clone was seen a handful of times. V and J are TRBV7-2 and TRBJ1-1, with a possible D match to TRBD1 (6 bases). Germline V gives CDR1 SGHTA, CDR2 FQGNSA. V was cut by 3 bases and J by 3 bases, with 11 bases left in between. This CDR3 is 14 amino acids long. CDR3 nucleotide sequence: TGTGCCAGCAGCTTGAAGGGGGGGGACACTGAAGCTTTCTTT. This encodes CASSLKGGDTEAFF.

The chain couples TRBV23-1 to TRBJ2-1; possibly TRBD2 for D (5 bases). TRBV23-1 is an ORF, with its function uncertain. Between the trimmed V and J ends, which lost 7 bases and 5 bases, there was a span of 24 bases. CDR3 length: 17 residues. The CDR3 reads CASTRRRSWEFDNEQFF. The CDR3 region has the DNA TGCGCCAGCACGCGAAGGAGGTCGTGGGAGTTCGACAATGAGCAGTTCTTC.

J is TRBJ2-6 and V is TRBV28, with unresolved D. This CDR3 spans 18 amino acids. Deletions cut 5 bases from V and 5 bases from J, with 22 bases between. Per the germline V gene, CDR1 is MDHEN and CDR2 is SYDVKM. For the CDR3, the DNA is TGTGCCAGCAGTACGCGAGATTTGACACAAAGTCGGGCCAACGTCCTGACTTTC. The encoded protein is CASSTRDLTQSRANVLTF.

The chain links TRBV7-2 to TRBJ2-7, with D perhaps matching TRBD2 (6 bases). The CDR3 totals 14 residues. Trimming removed 7 bases from V and 5 bases from J, with 18 bases in between. Germline V gene sequence: CDR1 SGHTA, CDR2 FQGNSA. DNA for the CDR3: TGTGCCAGCACCCGGAGGGGCAGTCTCGACGAGCAGTACTTC. Translating gives CASTRRGSLDEQYF.

This clone has only one observation. Written as DNA, the CDR3 is TGCGCCAGCAGCGTACTTACAGGGGAGGAGCAGTTCTTC. Protein: CASSVLTGEEQFF. The rearrangement joins TRBV5-1 to TRBJ2-1; 7 positions match TRBD1. Germline V gene lookup returns CDR1 SGHRS and CDR2 YFSETQ. V shed 4 bases and J 10 bases; nucleotides not matched to a gene: 8. The CDR3 contains 13 residues.

This clone was recorded only once. The genes are TRBV5-6 and TRBJ1-2; the match to TRBD1 covers 11 bases. Germline V gene sequence: CDR1 SGHDT, CDR2 YYEEEE. CDR3 length: 17 residues. Unmatched junction bases numbered 12, after V lost 4 bases and J lost 4 bases. CDR3 sequence reads: CASSEIQDRGRIYGYTF. As DNA, the CDR3 is TGTGCCAGCAGCGAAATACAGGACAGGGGGCGCATCTATGGCTACACCTTC.

The V call is TRBV6-5, the J call TRBJ2-3, with D maybe TRBD1 (6 bases). Germline CDR1 is MNHEY and CDR2 is SVGAGI. This CDR3 has 15 amino acids. V lost 4 bases and J 2 bases, leaving 13 bases between the germline ends. CDR3 DNA sequence: TGTGCCAGCAGTTTAAGGGCAGGGGTCACAGATACGCAGTATTTT. This sequence encodes CASSLRAGVTDTQYF.

A single count supports this clone. J is TRBJ2-5 and V is TRBV7-3, with 9 bases matching TRBD2. With V trimmed by 1 base and J by 3 bases, 3 bases remained unmatched. The length of the CDR3 is 15 residues. From germline, CDR1 is SGHTA and CDR2 FQGTGA. Here the CDR3 DNA reads TGTGCCAGCAGCTTAAGCGGGAGGGTGAAAGAGACCCAGTACTTC. Protein product: CASSLSGRVKETQYF.

The gene calls are TRBV7-3 and TRBJ2-7; 10 positions match TRBD2. With 4 bases clipped from V and 2 bases from J, the junction kept 2 bases outside the gene matches. This CDR3 comprises 14 residues. The V gene's germline CDR1 is SGHTA and CDR2 FQGTGA. CDR3 residues: CASSSSGSAYEQYF. The CDR3 DNA is TGTGCCAGCAGCTCTAGCGGGAGCGCCTACGAGCAGTACTTC.

The chain uses TRBV5-8 and TRBJ2-2; 10 bases match TRBD2. The CDR3 extends over 16 amino acids. Germline CDR1 is SGHTS and CDR2 is YDEGEE. V gave up 1 base and J gave up 4 bases; unmatched junction bases: 4. The CDR3 DNA reads as TGTGCCAGCAGCTTGACTAGCGGGGTTCTCACCGGGGAGCTGTTTTTT. Translated, it gives CASSLTSGVLTGELFF.